Presented here are 30 T cell receptor beta chains from one specimen sequenced in a study of blood T cell repertoires in COVID-19. The data were produced by immunoSEQ multiplex PCR, yet TCRdb's version contains in-frame clones alone and is incomplete. Among 150,000 to 200,000 clones, about four fifths were seen once, and the ten largest hold 10% to 15%. Sequenced sample: peripheral blood. The receptors derive from a man aged 65-85 years who had recovered from COVID-19.

The chain couples TRBV7-9 to TRBJ2-7; 7 nucleotides match TRBD1. Per germline, CDR1 SEHNR and CDR2 FQNEAQ (reference sequence). Unmatched junction bases numbered 7, after V lost 4 bases and J lost 1 base. This CDR3 spans 15 amino acids. CDR3 residues: CASSSQGTVSYEQYF. In DNA form, the CDR3 reads TGTGCCAGCAGCTCCCAAGGGACAGTTTCCTACGAGCAGTACTTC.

The chain uses TRBV10-3 and TRBJ2-5; the match to TRBD2 covers 11 bases. CDR1 ENHRY and CDR2 SYGVKD come from the germline V gene. Germline trimming cut 4 bases from V and 2 bases from J; bases unmatched to any gene: 3. The CDR3 runs to 15 residues. The CDR3 sequence: CAISGTSGPQETQYF. The CDR3, as DNA: TGTGCCATCAGTGGGACTAGCGGGCCGCAAGAGACCCAGTACTTC.

Notes on this clone: A junction end diverges from the germline sequence, so it may reflect a read error. The V gene is TRBV2, the J gene TRBJ1-1, with a tentative D call TRBD1 (6 bases). There are 14 residues in the CDR3. The germline CDR1 and CDR2 sequences are SNHLY and FYNNEI. CDR3 in DNA: TGTGCCAGCACTGAAACAGGGATGAACACTGAAGCTTTCTTT. The encoded protein is CASTETGMNTEAFF.

The sample holds one count of this clone. The V gene is TRBV5-1, the J gene TRBJ2-3; 11 nucleotides agree with TRBD1. V dropped 4 bases and J dropped 3; count of bases not matched to a gene: 13. Germline V CDR1 and CDR2: SGHRS, YFSETQ. CDR3 length: 18 residues. The CDR3 region is CASSPWDRGGLFTDTQYF. DNA for the CDR3: TGCGCCAGCAGCCCATGGGACAGGGGGGGCCTTTTTACAGATACGCAGTATTTT. Based on the CDR3 plus reference TRBV5-1 and TRBJ2-3, the full variable domain is KAGVTQTPRYLIKTRGQQVTLSCSPISGHRSVSWYQQTPGQGLQFLFEYFSETQRNKGNFPGRFSGRQFSNSRSEMNVSTLELGDSALYLCASSPWDRGGLFTDTQYFGPGTRLTVL.

CDR3 region: CASSIGYQTYNEQFF. The CDR3 nucleotides read TGTGCCAGTAGTATCGGGTATCAAACCTACAATGAGCAGTTCTTC. The genes are TRBV19 and TRBJ2-1; D gene unclear. The V gene's germline CDR1 is LNHDA and CDR2 SQIVND (reference sequence). The CDR3 is made up of 15 amino acids. V was clipped by 3 bases and J by 2 bases, with 11 bases between them. The variable domain in full, completed from reference TRBV19 and TRBJ2-1, reads DGGITQSPKYLFRKEGQNVTLSCEQNLNHDAMYWYRQDPGQGLRLIYYSQIVNDFQKGDIAEGYSVSREKKESFPLTVTSAQKNPTAFYLCASSIGYQTYNEQFFGPGTRLTVL.

The chain is built from TRBV15 and TRBJ2-7; TRBD2 aligns across 8 bases. Germline CDR1 is LNHNV and CDR2 is YYDKDF (reference sequence). This CDR3 region has 14 residues. Unmatched junction bases numbered 12, after V lost 8 bases and J lost 6 bases. The CDR3 DNA reads TGTGCCACCGGAAAAGCGGGAGTTGGTCCCGAGCAGTACTTC. Translating it yields CATGKAGVGPEQYF. Variable domain in full (rest from reference TRBV15 and TRBJ2-7): DAMVIQNPRYQVTQFGKPVTLSCSQTLNHNVMYWYQQKSSQAPKLLFHYYDKDFNNEADTPDNFQSRRPNTSFCFLDIRSPGLGDTAMYLCATGKAGVGPEQYFGPGTRLTVT.

The chain has TRBV6-5 and TRBJ2-1, with 9 bases lining up with TRBD2. CDR1 is MNHEY and CDR2 is SVGAGI in the germline V gene. The CDR3 totals 13 residues. The V gene end was trimmed by 8 bases and the J gene end by 6 bases; junction bases not matched to a gene: 5. Here the CDR3 DNA reads TGTGCCAGCGCGACTAGCGGCAGCAATGAGCAGTTCTTC. Amino acid sequence: CASATSGSNEQFF.

This clone has just one count. The rearrangement joins TRBV6-5 to TRBJ1-1; 10 nucleotides line up with TRBD1. This CDR3 has 14 amino acids. Losses at the gene ends were 4 bases for V and 8 bases for J; bases not matched to a gene: 7. Germline CDR1 MNHEY, CDR2 SVGAGI. CDR3: CASSSGTGALEAFF. The CDR3 DNA reads as TGTGCCAGCAGTTCCGGGACAGGGGCGCTAGAAGCTTTCTTT.

The rearrangement links TRBV11-3 to TRBJ2-2; the match to TRBD1 covers 7 bases. The CDR3 is 13 residues long. Per the germline V gene, CDR1 is SGHNT and CDR2 is YENEEA. The V and J ends lost 4 bases and 5 bases, in that order; junction bases with no gene match: 1. The CDR3 region has the DNA TGTGCCAGCAGCTCAGGGGGTACCGGGGAGCTGTTTTTT. It yields the protein CASSSGGTGELFF.

This clone has just a few counts. This chain connects TRBV6-1 to TRBJ1-3; D gene unclear. Trimming shortened V by 10 bases and J by 4 bases, and 8 bases separated the two germline ends. CDR1 is MNHNS and CDR2 is SASEGT in the germline V gene. The CDR3 consists of 11 residues. The CDR3 loop reads CATHGGNTIYF. Written as DNA, the CDR3 is TGTGCCACCCACGGGGGAAACACCATATATTTT.

The CDR3 loop reads CSVVGLAGDTQYF. CDR3 DNA sequence: TGCAGCGTTGTAGGGCTAGCAGGAGATACGCAGTATTTT. The chain couples TRBV29-1 to TRBJ2-3, with D possibly matching TRBD2 (5 bases). V was trimmed by 4 bases and J by 5 bases, leaving 13 bases between them. This CDR3 comprises 13 residues. Germline V gives CDR1 SQVTM, CDR2 ANQGSEA.

This chain uses TRBV6-5 with TRBJ2-1; a weak D match, TRBD2 (6 bases). The CDR3 sequence is 13 residues long. Germline assignment: CDR1 MNHEY and CDR2 SVGAGI. The ends were cut back, 2 bases at V and 10 bases at J, with 12 bases in the middle. CDR3 sequence reads: CASSYPGTPEQFF. The CDR3 DNA reads TGTGCCAGCAGTTACCCCGGGACTCCCGAGCAGTTCTTC.

The chain has TRBV7-2 and TRBJ2-1; TRBD2 aligns across 12 bases. Trimming took 1 base from V and 4 from J; bases not matched to a gene: 11. From germline, CDR1 is SGHTA and CDR2 FQGNSA. The CDR3 runs 19 residues. The CDR3: CASSLVGTSGLRGYNEQFF. CDR3 bases: TGTGCCAGCAGCTTAGTGGGGACTAGCGGGCTAAGGGGTTACAATGAGCAGTTCTTC.

This chain joins TRBV19 and TRBJ2-5, with no clear D. V lost 3 bases and J 7 bases, leaving 9 bases between the germline ends. The CDR3 is 12 residues long. Germline-derived CDR1 and CDR2 are LNHDA and SQIVND (reference sequence). CDR3 sequence: CASSISPGTQYF. In DNA, the CDR3 is TGTGCCAGTAGTATTTCCCCAGGGACCCAGTACTTC.

This rearrangement joins TRBV6-5 to TRBJ1-5; D uncertain. There are 13 residues in the CDR3. V lost 5 bases and J lost 1, with 6 bases in between. Germline V lookup: CDR1 MNHEY, CDR2 SVGAGI. The CDR3 DNA reads TGTGCCAGCAGTCCCCAGAGCAATCAGCCCCAGCATTTT. Its translation is CASSPQSNQPQHF.

V and J are TRBV3-1 (or the pseudogene TRBV3-2) and TRBJ1-5; perhaps TRBD1 as D (6 bases). Per germline, CDR1 LGHDT and CDR2 YNNKEL (reference sequence). The CDR3 sequence is 15 residues long. The V and J ends lost 3 bases and 9 bases respectively, with 18 bases between them. DNA for the CDR3: TGTGCCAGCAGCCACCAAACAGGGAAGGGGTGGCCCCAGCATTTT. Residues: CASSHQTGKGWPQHF.

The V and J genes are TRBV7-8 and TRBJ2-7, with 8 bases matching TRBD1. CDR3 size: 15 residues. V lost 1 base, J lost 5 bases, and 7 bases stayed unmatched. Germline CDR1 reads SGHVS; CDR2 reads FQNEAQ. The CDR3 DNA sequence: TGTGCCAGCAGCTTAGTGTTCAGGGGGCAAAACGAGCAGTACTTC. Protein product: CASSLVFRGQNEQYF.

This clone was detected only once. This chain joins TRBV9 and TRBJ2-3; TRBD1 aligns across 9 bases. The J segment lost 5 bases and the V segment lost 0 bases, leaving 4 bases of the junction unmatched. Germline V gene sequence: CDR1 SGDLS, CDR2 YYNGEE. The CDR3 is made up of 15 amino acids. DNA for the CDR3: TGTGCCAGCAGCGTAGCGGGACAGGGTAAAGATACGCAGTATTTT. The encoded protein is CASSVAGQGKDTQYF. The variable domain in full, with the rest retrieved from reference TRBV9 and TRBJ2-3, is DSGVTQTPKHLITATGQRVTLRCSPRSGDLSVYWYQQSLDQGLQFLIQYYNGEERAKGNILERFSAQQFPDLHSELNLSSLELGDSALYFCASSVAGQGKDTQYFGPGTRLTVL.

The chain recombines TRBV29-1 with TRBJ2-5; D remains ambiguous. The germline gives CDR1 SQVTM, CDR2 ANQGSEA. Trimming cost V 7 bases and J 5 bases, with 14 bases left between them. CDR3 length: 12 residues. The CDR3 DNA follows: TGCAGCGGATCGAGGAAGTTGGAGACCCAGTACTTC. It encodes CSGSRKLETQYF. Filled out from reference TRBV29-1 and TRBJ2-5, the complete variable domain reads SAVISQKPSRDICQRGTSLTIQCQVDSQVTMMFWYRQQPGQSLTLIATANQGSEATYESGFVIDKFPISRPNLTFSTLTVSNMSPEDSSIYLCSGSRKLETQYFGPGTRLLVL.

V and J are TRBV7-2 and TRBJ1-2, with D tentatively TRBD1 (6 bases). The CDR3 is 15 amino acids. The germline V gene encodes CDR1 SGHTA and CDR2 FQGNSA. Trimming removed 1 base at V and 2 bases at J, with 11 bases between. The CDR3 nucleotides are TGTGCCAGCAGCTTAGATCGACAGGAAAACTATGGCTACACCTTC. Protein product: CASSLDRQENYGYTF.

The rearrangement joins TRBV5-6 to TRBJ2-7; tentatively, D is TRBD1 (6 bases). V was pared by 5 bases and J by 3 bases, with 21 bases between. CDR1 and CDR2 (germline): SGHDT, YYEEEE. The CDR3 is 16 amino acids. CDR3 nucleotide sequence: TGTGCCAGCAGGAATGATCGGCAGGGGCTGGTCTACGAGCAGTACTTC. Translated, it gives CASRNDRQGLVYEQYF.

The chain has TRBV30 and TRBJ2-7; 8 bases fit TRBD2. CDR1 and CDR2 (germline): GTSNPN, SVGIG (reference sequence). Trimming removed 0 bases from V and 6 bases from J; junction bases left unmatched: 22. The CDR3 loop spans 19 amino acids. The CDR3 region is CAWSVYPLADMRWYREQYF. The CDR3 DNA is TGTGCCTGGAGTGTTTATCCACTAGCGGACATGCGTTGGTATCGCGAGCAGTACTTC. Variable domain in full (rest from reference TRBV30 and TRBJ2-7): SQTIHQWPATLVQPVGSPLSLECTVEGTSNPNLYWYRQAAGRGLQLLFYSVGIGQISSEVPQNLSASRPQDRQFILSSKKLLLSDSGFYLCAWSVYPLADMRWYREQYFGPGTRLTVT.

The chain is built from TRBV5-1 and TRBJ2-2; possible D gene TRBD1, 5 bases. The germline gives CDR1 SGHRS, CDR2 YFSETQ. The CDR3 is 12 amino acids. Between the trimmed V and J ends, which lost 7 bases and 8 bases, there was a span of 12 bases. The CDR3 nucleotides read TGCGCCAGCCGTTTTACAGGTGGGGAGCTGTTTTTT. Amino acid sequence: CASRFTGGELFF.

The genes are TRBV5-6 and TRBJ1-3; D is perhaps TRBD1 (6 bases). The CDR3 is made up of 14 amino acids. Germline loops: CDR1 SGHDT, CDR2 YYEEEE. V was pared by 3 bases and J by 6 bases, with 13 bases between. The CDR3 DNA follows: TGTGCCAGCAGCTGGGCAGGGGTGGAAAACACCATATATTTT. Residues: CASSWAGVENTIYF.

The chain uses TRBV7-9 and TRBJ2-5, with 10 bases aligning to TRBD2. This CDR3 has 16 amino acids. The junction had 7 bases not matched to a gene; V was cut back by 0 bases and J by 6 bases. From germline, CDR1 is SEHNR and CDR2 FQNEAQ (reference sequence). In nucleotides, the CDR3 is TGTGCCAGCAGCTTAGCGACGGCTAGCGGGAGTAAGACCCAGTACTTC. Protein sequence: CASSLATASGSKTQYF.

CDR3 nucleotide sequence: TGTGCCAGCAGTGTTGAGGGGGCGGCTAATGAAAAACTGTTTTTT. Its translation: CASSVEGAANEKLFF. The V and J genes are TRBV2 and TRBJ1-4; TRBD1 aligns across 7 bases. This CDR3 comprises 15 residues. V gave up 4 bases and J gave up 3 bases; unmatched junction bases: 5. The germline CDR1 and CDR2 sequences are SNHLY and FYNNEI.

This rearrangement joins TRBV4-3 to TRBJ1-2; D unclear. CDR3 length: 15 residues. The germline V and J ends were trimmed by 0 bases and 4 bases, with 12 bases remaining between them. The V gene's germline CDR1 is LGHNA and CDR2 YSLEER. CDR3 amino acids: CASSQDRGLSYGYTF. DNA for the CDR3: TGCGCCAGCAGCCAAGATCGAGGGTTGAGCTATGGCTACACCTTC.

The rearrangement uses TRBV4-2 and TRBJ2-3; tentatively, D is TRBD2 (10 bases). Trimming removed 5 bases at V and 4 bases at J, with 28 bases between. Looked up from germline, CDR1 is LGHNA and CDR2 is YNFKEQ. The CDR3 loop spans 19 amino acids. Here the CDR3 DNA reads TGTGCCAGCAGCTATCGTCCCGGGACAGGGACTAGCGCTTCAGATACGCAGTATTTT. This codes for CASSYRPGTGTSASDTQYF.

CDR3 sequence (DNA): TGTGCCAGCTCAAGGGGAAGGGATCGGCACGAGCAGTACTTC. It yields the protein CASSRGRDRHEQYF. The chain is built from TRBV18 and TRBJ2-7; possible D gene TRBD1, 5 bases. The CDR3 runs to 14 residues. In germline, CDR1 is KGHSH, CDR2 LQKENI. Trimming left V 5 bases short and J 5 bases short, with 16 bases between.

The V gene is TRBV29-1, the J gene TRBJ2-3, with 10 bases aligning to TRBD2. After removal of 6 bases from V and 2 bases from J, the junction contained 8 bases not matched to a gene. Per the germline V gene, CDR1 is SQVTM and CDR2 is ANQGSEA. The CDR3 consists of 15 residues. CDR3 residues: CSVASSGSDTDTQYF. DNA for the CDR3: TGCAGCGTCGCATCTAGCGGGAGCGACACAGATACGCAGTATTTT.